This TCR beta chain was identified during a study of vaccination effects on CD4 cells after COVID-19. Overall study context: Peptides at about 10 ug/ml and IL-2 at 9 to 10 IU/ml were added to two million PBMC per well.

Subsequent to a culture period of about nine days, CD4+ T cells were isolated. BNT162b2 vaccine or mRNA-1273 vaccine was given to participants in two doses. Absence of prior SARS-CoV-2 infection characterized the vaccine recipients, who showed negative nucleocapsid antibodies. Remarks on this clone: What it binds is not known. Additional DNA sequences in this sample encode the identical CDR3.

The CDR3 is made up of 14 amino acids. V was pared by 4 bases and J by 1 base, with 10 bases between. The germline CDR1 and CDR2 sequences are SEHNR and FQNEAQ (reference sequence). Profiling relied on immunoSEQ multiplex PCR, and the TCRdb table lists in-frame clones only, not all of them. The sample gives 57,000 or so clones, 78% of which show up once; around 4% is in the top ten. This sequence was found in a human donor who received a COVID-19 vaccine. The sequences come from CD4+ T cells from PBMCs cultured without peptide, collected after COVID-19 vaccination. The rearrangement links TRBV7-9 to TRBJ1-1; a weak D match, TRBD1 (6 bases). The CDR3 DNA is TGTGCCAGCAGCTCACAGGGTGGGAACACTGAAGCTTTCTTT. Protein sequence: CASSSQGGNTEAFF.